A single sample is the source of the 8 T cell receptor beta chains below, sequenced in a study of CD8 T cells in Susac syndrome. Random hexamers served to reverse transcribe about 0.5 to 1 ug RNA. TCRdb fed the immunoSEQ multiplex PCR reads into MiXCR, producing one record per CDR3 protein. The data show about 300,000 distinct CDR3 sequences, roughly 90% seen once. Sequencing was carried out using CD8+ T cells from PBMCs. Source of these receptors: a human donor with multiple sclerosis.

This clonotype has only one observation. V is TRBV10-3 and J is TRBJ2-7; tentatively, D is TRBD1 (6 bases). Germline-derived CDR1 and CDR2 are ENHRY and SYGVKD. The CDR3 sequence is 16 residues long. V was shortened by 3 bases and J by 0 bases, with 15 bases between the two germline ends. CDR3 DNA: TGTGCCATCAGTGAACCCGACAGGACCCTCTCCTACGAGCAGTACTTC. Its translation: CAISEPDRTLSYEQYF.

The genes are TRBV4-3 and TRBJ2-7, with D unclear. This CDR3 has 16 amino acids. Trimming left V 0 bases short and J 2 bases short, with 14 bases between. Germline CDR1 LGHNA, CDR2 YSLEER. The CDR3 here is CASSQDWASFPYEQYF. The CDR3 bases are TGCGCCAGCAGCCAAGATTGGGCTAGTTTTCCCTACGAGCAGTACTTC.

This clonotype was picked up a small number of times. The chain joins TRBV20-1 to TRBJ2-1, with TRBD2 identical over 7 bases. CDR3 length: 14 residues. J gave up 6 bases and V 5 bases, and 10 bases lay outside the gene matches. Germline V gene data show CDR1 as DFQATT and CDR2 as SNEGSKA (reference sequence). CDR3 in amino acids: CSAPLLAEPNEQFF. As DNA, the CDR3 is TGCAGTGCTCCCCTGCTAGCGGAACCCAATGAGCAGTTCTTC.

V gene TRBV30 combines with J gene TRBJ2-1; D may be TRBD1 (6 bases). This CDR3 region has 14 residues. Between the trimmed V and J ends, which lost 3 bases and 4 bases, there was a span of 13 bases. Germline V lookup: CDR1 GTSNPN, CDR2 SVGIG (reference sequence). For the CDR3, the DNA is TGTGCCTGGAGGGAGACAGGACAATACAATGAGCAGTTCTTC. Its protein is CAWRETGQYNEQFF. The complete variable domain, with remaining parts taken from reference TRBV30 and TRBJ2-1, reads SQTIHQWPATLVQPVGSPLSLECTVEGTSNPNLYWYRQAAGRGLQLLFYSVGIGQISSEVPQNLSASRPQDRQFILSSKKLLLSDSGFYLCAWRETGQYNEQFFGPGTRLTVL.

As concerns this clonotype: The junction departs from the called germline gene at one end, perhaps through a read error. The chain employs TRBV7-8 and TRBJ1-5, with D possibly being TRBD1 (6 bases). CDR1 and CDR2 from the germline V gene are SGHVS and FQNEAQ. The CDR3 contains 15 residues. This CDR3 reads CASSPQGLSNQPRHF. The DNA of the CDR3 is TGTGCCAGCAGCCCCCAGGGGTTGAGCAATCAGCCCCGGCATTTT.

This chain joins TRBV2 and TRBJ2-7, with TRBD1 matching over 7 bases. CDR1 SNHLY and CDR2 FYNNEI come from the germline V gene. The V gene end was trimmed by 9 bases and the J gene end by 3 bases; junction bases not matched to a gene: 8. The CDR3 is made up of 13 amino acids. Here the CDR3 DNA reads TGTGCCAGGCAAACGACAGGGAGCTACGAGCAGTACTTC. This gives the protein CARQTTGSYEQYF.

J is TRBJ1-1 and V is TRBV30; D call uncertain. The CDR3 runs to 13 residues. CDR1 is GTSNPN and CDR2 is SVGIG in the germline V gene (reference sequence). V lost 0 bases and J 1 base, leaving 6 bases between the germline ends. This chain's CDR3 is CAWSVSQNTEAFF. CDR3 coding DNA: TGTGCCTGGAGTGTTTCACAGAACACTGAAGCTTTCTTT.

This clonotype was seen just once. DNA of the CDR3: TGTGCCGGGTTACCGTTGGACTATGGCTACACCTTC. Amino acid sequence: CAGLPLDYGYTF. The chain uses TRBV7-9 and TRBJ1-2; D gene ambiguous. The V and J ends lost 11 bases and 3 bases respectively, with 13 bases between them. This CDR3 has 12 amino acids. The V gene's germline CDR1 is SEHNR and CDR2 FQNEAQ (reference sequence). Full variable domain (rest looked up from reference TRBV7-9 and TRBJ1-2): DTGVSQNPRHKITKRGQNVTFRCDPISEHNRLYWYRQTLGQGPEFLTYFQNEAQLEKSRLLSDRFSAERPKGSFSTLEIQRTEQGDSAMYLCAGLPLDYGYTFGSGTRLTVV.